These T cell receptor beta chains were read from a single sample in a study of cytomegalovirus exposure and HLA in healthy donors. Sequenced by immunoSEQ multiplex PCR; TCRdb stores in-frame clones only, minus some. Of under 85,000 clones in the sample, 60% to 80% are singletons; the top ten hold about 24%. Sequencing was done on a sample of PBMCs. Receptor source: a woman in her thirties in good health and CMV-seropositive. CDR3s include the opening cysteine and the closing phenylalanine or tryptophan. The order of the fields is V gene, CDR3 length, clone size, J gene, D gene, CDR3 protein, CDR3 DNA. D genes are given only for firm matches. Not all rows give a size; the values are once, few, many and, for expanded clones, a class.

>TRBV6-5|15|.|TRBJ2-1|TRBD2
CASSYPHWVREARFF
TGTGCCAGCAGTTACCCACACTGGGTTCGGGAGGCCAGGTTCTTC
>TRBV5-6|16|.|TRBJ2-7|TRBD2
CASSFLGSGRFYEQYF
TGTGCCAGCAGCTTCCTCGGGAGCGGGAGGTTTTACGAGCAGTACTTC
>TRBV5-1|18|.|TRBJ2-7|.
CASSLGLAAAPGRHEQYF
TGCGCCAGCAGCTTGGGTTTGGCAGCCGCTCCAGGGAGGCACGAGCAGTACTTC
>TRBV9|16|.|TRBJ2-7|.
CASSVGPDRSTYEQYF
TGTGCCAGCAGCGTAGGCCCGGACAGAAGCACCTACGAGCAGTACTTC
>TRBV28|16|.|TRBJ1-1|TRBD1
CASSFHRGAMNTEAFF
TGTGCCAGCAGTTTTCACAGGGGGGCGATGAACACTGAAGCTTTCTTT
>TRBV5-1|13|.|TRBJ1-1|.
CASSLQGMTEAFF
TGCGCCAGCAGCTTGCAGGGGATGACTGAAGCTTTCTTT
>TRBV7-9|13|.|TRBJ2-5|.
CASSFFQGETQYF
TGTGCCAGCAGCTTCTTCCAGGGGGAGACCCAGTACTTC
>TRBV27|14|.|TRBJ1-4|TRBD1
CASSVGTGGEKLFF
TGTGCCAGCAGTGTAGGGACAGGGGGTGAAAAACTGTTTTTT
>TRBV4-1|15|.|TRBJ1-2|TRBD1
CASRPGTGAGYGYTF
TGCGCCAGCAGGCCCGGGACAGGGGCGGGATATGGCTACACCTTC
>TRBV10-2|15|.|TRBJ2-7|TRBD2
CASSESRSGRNEQYF
TGCGCCAGCAGTGAGTCACGGAGCGGGAGGAACGAGCAGTACTTC
>TRBV5-4|16|.|TRBJ2-3|TRBD2
CASSPGTSGRADTQYF
TGTGCCAGCAGCCCCGGGACTAGCGGGAGGGCAGATACGCAGTATTTT
>TRBV30|11|.|TRBJ2-3|.
CAWSQADTQYF
TGTGCCTGGAGTCAGGCAGATACGCAGTATTTT
>TRBV4-1|16|.|TRBJ2-5|TRBD2
CASSQVSAGGGETQYF
TGCGCCAGCAGCCAGGTCTCGGCGGGAGGGGGGGAGACCCAGTACTTC
>TRBV7-3|13|once|TRBJ2-1|.
CASSLGSGYEQFF
TGTGCCAGCAGCTTAGGGAGTGGCTATGAGCAGTTCTTC
>TRBV10-3|16|.|TRBJ2-1|TRBD1
CATGQGAGSSYNEQFF
TGTGCCACAGGACAGGGAGCGGGTAGCTCCTACAATGAGCAGTTCTTC
>TRBV28|13|.|TRBJ1-1|.
CASSLVLNTEAFF
TGTGCCAGCAGTTTGGTCCTAAACACTGAAGCTTTCTTT
>TRBV15|16|once|TRBJ2-7|.
CATSSYIGGRGYEQYF
TGTGCCACCAGTTCTTATATAGGCGGCAGGGGCTACGAGCAGTACTTC
>TRBV11-2|15|few|TRBJ1-4|TRBD1
CASSAGTGGREKLFF
TGTGCCAGCAGCGCTGGGACAGGGGGACGTGAAAAACTGTTTTTT
>TRBV6-5|13|.|TRBJ1-2|TRBD1
CASRAGQNHGYTF
TGTGCCAGCCGGGCGGGACAGAACCATGGCTACACCTTC
>TRBV5-1|16|.|TRBJ2-3|.
CASSLVTLSTTDTQYF
TGCGCCAGCAGCTTGGTAACCTTATCTACCACAGATACGCAGTATTTT
>TRBV7-8|11|.|TRBJ2-2|.
CASRGGRELFF
TGTGCCAGCCGTGGGGGCAGGGAGCTGTTTTTT
>TRBV4-2|14|.|TRBJ2-5|.
CASSQEAGKETQYF
TGTGCCAGCAGCCAAGAGGCAGGGAAAGAGACCCAGTACTTC
>TRBV30|13|.|TRBJ2-7|TRBD1
CAWRRDRVGEQYF
TGTGCCTGGAGGCGGGACAGGGTAGGGGAGCAGTACTTC
>TRBV4-3|18|.|TRBJ2-1|TRBD2
CASSQDRLAGIGVDEQFF
TGCGCCAGCAGCCAGGATAGACTAGCGGGAATCGGAGTCGATGAGCAGTTCTTC
>TRBV2|12|once|TRBJ2-1|TRBD1
CASSPARDRGIF
TGTGCCAGCAGCCCAGCCCGGGACAGGGGAATCTTC
>TRBV19|13|.|TRBJ2-7|.
CASSRGASYEQYF
TGTGCCAGTAGTCGGGGTGCCTCCTACGAGCAGTACTTC
>TRBV29-1|14|.|TRBJ2-7|.
CSVETRQTPYEQYF
TGCAGCGTTGAAACGAGACAGACTCCCTACGAGCAGTACTTC
>TRBV30|11|few|TRBJ1-1|.
CAWRREIRSFF
TGTGCCTGGAGGAGGGAGATACGGAGCTTCTTT
>TRBV5-1|14|few|TRBJ2-3|TRBD2
CASSSSGGRDTQYF
TGCGCCAGCAGCTCGTCGGGGGGACGAGATACGCAGTATTTT
>TRBV28|15|.|TRBJ2-7|TRBD2
CASRHGLAGYYEQYF
TGTGCCAGCAGACACGGACTAGCGGGATACTACGAGCAGTACTTC
>TRBV6-5|15|.|TRBJ2-2|TRBD2
CASSYLAGRTGELFF
TGTGCCAGCAGTTACTTAGCGGGAAGGACCGGGGAGCTGTTTTTT
>TRBV7-9|17|once|TRBJ2-3|TRBD2
CASAGTSGIWGTDTQYF
TGTGCCAGCGCCGGGACTAGCGGGATTTGGGGCACAGATACGCAGTATTTT
>TRBV4-1|16|.|TRBJ2-1|.
CASSQDTRLTYNEQFF
TGCGCCAGCAGCCAAGATACGAGACTGACCTACAATGAGCAGTTCTTC
>TRBV4-1|16|.|TRBJ2-1|TRBD2
CASSQNERDFYNEQFF
TGCGCCAGCAGCCAAAACGAGCGGGATTTCTACAATGAGCAGTTCTTC
>TRBV6-1|13|.|TRBJ1-1|TRBD1
CASSAQGDTEAFF
TGTGCCAGCAGTGCCCAGGGGGACACTGAAGCTTTCTTT